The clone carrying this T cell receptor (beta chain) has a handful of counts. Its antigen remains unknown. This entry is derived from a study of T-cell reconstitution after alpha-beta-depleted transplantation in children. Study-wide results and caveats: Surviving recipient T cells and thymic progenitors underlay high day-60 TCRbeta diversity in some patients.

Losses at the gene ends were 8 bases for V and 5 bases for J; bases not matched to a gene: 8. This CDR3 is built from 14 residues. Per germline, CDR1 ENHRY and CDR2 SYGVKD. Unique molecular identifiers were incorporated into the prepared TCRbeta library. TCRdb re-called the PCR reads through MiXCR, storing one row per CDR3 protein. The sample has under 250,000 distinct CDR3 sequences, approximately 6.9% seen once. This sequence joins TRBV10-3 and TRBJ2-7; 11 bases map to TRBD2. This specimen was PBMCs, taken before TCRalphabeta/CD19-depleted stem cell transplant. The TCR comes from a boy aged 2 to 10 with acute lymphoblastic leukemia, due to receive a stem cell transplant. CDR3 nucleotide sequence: TGTGCCATCCGAGTGATAGCGGGAGGGCACGAGCAGTACTTC. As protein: CAIRVIAGGHEQYF.